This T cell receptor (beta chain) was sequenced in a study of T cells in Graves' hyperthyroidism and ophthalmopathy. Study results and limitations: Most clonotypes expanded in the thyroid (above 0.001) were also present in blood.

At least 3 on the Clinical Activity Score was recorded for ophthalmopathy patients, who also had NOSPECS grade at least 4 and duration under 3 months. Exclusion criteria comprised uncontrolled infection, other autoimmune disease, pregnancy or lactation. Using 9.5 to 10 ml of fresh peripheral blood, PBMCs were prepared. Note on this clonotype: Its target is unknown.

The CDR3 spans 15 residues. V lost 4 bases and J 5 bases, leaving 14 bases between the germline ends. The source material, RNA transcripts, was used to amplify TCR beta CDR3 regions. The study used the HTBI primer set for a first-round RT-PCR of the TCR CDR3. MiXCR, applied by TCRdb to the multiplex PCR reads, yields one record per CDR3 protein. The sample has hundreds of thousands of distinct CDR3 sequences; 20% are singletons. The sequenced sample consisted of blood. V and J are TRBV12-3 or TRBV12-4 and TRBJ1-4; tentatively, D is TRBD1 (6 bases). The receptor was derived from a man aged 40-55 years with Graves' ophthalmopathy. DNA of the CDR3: TGTGCCAGCAGTTCATTTGGACAGTCCAATGAAAAACTGTTTTTT. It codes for CASSSFGQSNEKLFF.